Listed here are 13 T cell receptor beta chains from one sample, sequenced in a study of PD-1 blockade in classical Hodgkin lymphoma. Generated by immunoSEQ multiplex PCR, the TCRdb table keeps only in-frame clones and is missing some. This sample yields almost 100,000 clones, of which 80% to 95% are seen a single time; 2.5% to 3% belongs to the top ten. The patients all showed relapse after autologous stem cell transplantation, while their brentuximab vedotin exposure varied. The starting material was peripheral blood mononuclear cells (PBMCs), obtained at baseline. Receptors were obtained from a human donor with classical Hodgkin lymphoma.

A few counts support this clone. This chain joins TRBV28 and TRBJ1-1, with D possibly TRBD1 on 5 matching bases. V was clipped by 3 bases and J by 1 base, with 12 bases between them. CDR3 length: 15 amino acids. Germline V CDR1 and CDR2: MDHEN, SYDVKM. The CDR3 is CASSFMDTPNTEAFF. In nucleotides, the CDR3 is TGTGCCAGCAGTTTCATGGACACTCCGAACACTGAAGCTTTCTTT.

The rearrangement joins TRBV12-5 to TRBJ1-1; D might be TRBD1 (5 bases). CDR3 length: 18 residues. Germline CDR1 LGHNT, CDR2 FRNRAP. The V end lost 2 bases, the J end lost 1 base, and 20 bases lay between the germline ends. In nucleotides, the CDR3 is TGTGCTAGTGGTTTGTGGAGTTTGGGTAGAGGGACGAACACTGAAGCTTTCTTT. Translating it yields CASGLWSLGRGTNTEAFF.

The V gene is TRBV6-1, the J gene TRBJ2-1, with 7 bases lining up with TRBD1. Unmatched junction bases numbered 11, after V lost 4 bases and J lost 5 bases. The CDR3 covers 16 residues. Per germline, CDR1 MNHNS and CDR2 SASEGT. The CDR3 sequence is CASSVKRQGVNNEQFF. The CDR3 DNA is TGTGCCAGCAGTGTCAAGAGGCAGGGGGTTAACAATGAGCAGTTCTTC.

This clone has only one observation. The V call is TRBV2, the J call TRBJ2-1, with TRBD1 matching over 7 bases. Germline V CDR1 and CDR2: SNHLY, FYNNEI. V lost 2 bases, J lost 5 bases, and 21 bases stayed unmatched. The CDR3 length is 20 residues. The CDR3 loop reads CASSERGGYPPGQVNNEQFF. Written as DNA, the CDR3 is TGTGCCAGCAGTGAAAGGGGTGGATATCCACCTGGACAGGTCAACAATGAGCAGTTCTTC.

The rearrangement uses TRBV2 and TRBJ2-7; D is ambiguous. The V end was cut by 4 bases, the J end by 12 bases, with 16 bases between. This CDR3 comprises 12 residues. The germline gives CDR1 SNHLY, CDR2 FYNNEI. The CDR3 sequence: CASSVASGDPYF. CDR3 bases: TGTGCCAGCAGTGTAGCCTCAGGAGATCCGTACTTC. The variable domain in full, with the rest retrieved from reference TRBV2 and TRBJ2-7, is EPEVTQTPSHQVTQMGQEVILRCVPISNHLYFYWYRQILGQKVEFLVSFYNNEISEKSEIFDDQFSVERPDGSNFTLKIRSTKLEDSAMYFCASSVASGDPYFGPGTRLTVT.

The chain joins TRBV11-2 to TRBJ2-5; TRBD2 agrees at 11 bases. The CDR3 has 16 residues. Germline V gene sequence: CDR1 SGHAT, CDR2 FQNNGV. With V trimmed by 5 bases and J by 3 bases, 8 bases remained unmatched. CDR3 nucleotides: TGTGCCAGCAGCCGCGGACTACTAGCGGGAGAAGAGACCCAGTACTTC. Residues: CASSRGLLAGEETQYF.

The sample holds one count of this clone. The chain carries TRBV4-1 and TRBJ2-5; D is perhaps TRBD1 or TRBD2 (5 bases each). CDR3 length: 15 amino acids. CDR1 and CDR2 (germline): MGHRA, YSYEKL. V shed 4 bases and J shed 2 bases, with 14 bases lying between them. The CDR3 is CASSLRDGRQETQYF. As DNA, the CDR3 is TGCGCCAGCAGCCTACGGGACGGTCGTCAAGAGACCCAGTACTTC.

V gene TRBV11-3 combines with J gene TRBJ2-3, with D possibly being TRBD2 (6 bases). CDR3 length equals 15 residues. Trimming removed 1 base from V and 0 bases from J, with 8 bases in between. Germline CDR1 SGHNT, CDR2 YENEEA. This CDR3 reads CASSLAGASTDTQYF. The CDR3 DNA is TGTGCCAGCAGCTTAGCGGGAGCTAGCACAGATACGCAGTATTTT.

In the case of this clone: A read error may account for a junction end that differs from germline. The rearrangement joins TRBV5-4 to TRBJ2-7, with D possibly being TRBD2 (5 bases). This CDR3 region has 12 residues. Germline values: CDR1 SGHNT, CDR2 YYREEE (reference sequence). The CDR3 DNA follows: TGTGCCAGCAGCTTGGATCTACTAGGCAAGCACTTC. Translated: CASSLDLLGKHF.

The CDR3 nucleotides read TGTGCCAGCTGGGACAGTAGCACAGATACGCAGTATTTT. Protein: CASWDSSTDTQYF. This chain joins TRBV27 and TRBJ2-3; TRBD1 aligns across 7 bases. With V trimmed by 8 bases and J by 0 bases, 2 bases remained unmatched. Germline CDR1 MNHEY, CDR2 SMNVEV (reference sequence). The CDR3 loop spans 13 amino acids.

The chain has TRBV29-1 and TRBJ2-7, with 10 nucleotides matching TRBD2. The CDR3 sequence is 17 residues long. Trimming cost V 3 bases and J 0 bases; bases outside gene matches: 11. Germline V lookup: CDR1 SQVTM, CDR2 ANQGSEA. CDR3 nucleotides: TGCAGCGTTGAGGATCGGTCTAGCGGGAGCCCCTCCTACGAGCAGTACTTC. Encoded protein: CSVEDRSSGSPSYEQYF.

J is TRBJ1-2 and V is TRBV28; no firm D call. V was clipped by 6 bases and J by 3 bases, with 11 bases between them. The CDR3 loop spans 13 amino acids. Per the germline V gene, CDR1 is MDHEN and CDR2 is SYDVKM. DNA for the CDR3: TGTGCCAGCAGCCCTCAGTGGGACTATGGCTACACCTTC. As protein: CASSPQWDYGYTF.

The V call is TRBV5-6, the J call TRBJ2-7; D perhaps matches TRBD2 (6 bases). The germline CDR1 and CDR2 sequences are SGHDT and YYEEEE. V was cut by 1 base and J by 6 bases, with 14 bases left in between. The CDR3 spans 14 residues. Here the CDR3 DNA reads TGTGCCAGCAGCTTGCGTGCCGCGCGGGGCGAGCAGTACTTC. It encodes CASSLRAARGEQYF.